One and the same sample provided the 26 T cell receptor beta chains below, sequenced in a study of blood T cell repertoires in COVID-19. The table came from immunoSEQ multiplex PCR; TCRdb's copy has only in-frame clones and leaves some out. The repertoire includes about 48,000 clones, more than 75% of them detected once, and over 4.5% sits in the top ten. Sequences were obtained from peripheral blood. Receptors originate from a woman aged 55 to 70 with acute or convalescent COVID-19.

This clone was seen more than once but under ten times. The J gene is TRBJ1-1, the V gene TRBV16; TRBD1 is a possible D gene (5 bases). This CDR3 spans 14 amino acids. Looked up from germline, CDR1 is KGHSY and CDR2 is FQNENV. V lost 0 bases and J lost 2, with 7 bases in between. CDR3 protein: CASSQSGGNTEAFF. The CDR3 DNA sequence: TGTGCCAGCAGCCAATCGGGGGGAAACACTGAAGCTTTCTTT. Together with reference TRBV16 and TRBJ1-1, the CDR3 gives the full variable domain: GEEVAQTPKHLVRGEGQKAKLYCAPIKGHSYVFWYQQVLKNEFKFLISFQNENVFDETGMPKERFSAKCLPNSPCSLEIQATKLEDSAVYFCASSQSGGNTEAFFGQGTRLTVV.

The chain is built from TRBV5-6 and TRBJ1-2; TRBD1 agrees at 9 bases. Germline lookup yields CDR1 SGHDT and CDR2 YYEEEE. The V segment lost 6 bases and the J segment 6 bases; nucleotides outside the gene matches: 15. The CDR3 loop spans 16 amino acids. For the CDR3, the DNA is TGTGCCAGCACCCCCGGGACAGGGCCCATTTCGAATGGCTACACCTTC. It encodes CASTPGTGPISNGYTF.

J is TRBJ2-1 and V is TRBV2, with D possibly TRBD2 on 6 matching bases. Between the trimmed V and J ends, which lost 2 bases and 3 bases, there was a span of 14 bases. This CDR3 contains 16 residues. Germline V gives CDR1 SNHLY, CDR2 FYNNEI. In DNA, the CDR3 is TGTGCCAGCAGTGAATGGGGCGGGAAACTCTACAATGAGCAGTTCTTC. It encodes CASSEWGGKLYNEQFF.

The V call is TRBV5-4, the J call TRBJ2-3; 9 bases fit TRBD2. Germline V CDR1 and CDR2: SGHNT, YYREEE (reference sequence). There are 17 residues in the CDR3. V was clipped by 2 bases and J by 2 bases; unmatched bases: 9. The CDR3 reads CASSFELAGRDTDTQYF. CDR3 nucleotide sequence: TGTGCCAGCAGCTTTGAACTAGCGGGTAGGGACACAGATACGCAGTATTTT.

The chain uses TRBV7-3 and TRBJ2-2; 8 bases align to TRBD2. CDR3 length: 16 residues. Germline trimming cut 5 bases from V and 7 bases from J; bases unmatched to any gene: 12. The germline gives CDR1 SGHTA, CDR2 FQGTGA. The CDR3 region is CASSRTSSGRSGELFF. The CDR3 DNA reads as TGTGCCAGCAGCCGAACTTCAAGCGGGAGAAGCGGGGAGCTGTTTTTT.

The chain employs TRBV5-1 and TRBJ2-7, with D perhaps TRBD1 (5 bases). The germline V and J ends were trimmed by 3 bases and 6 bases, with 13 bases remaining between them. Germline V gene lookup returns CDR1 SGHRS and CDR2 YFSETQ. The CDR3 totals 13 residues. As DNA, the CDR3 is TGCGCCAGCAGCTGGGCGAGAAGGGGCGAGCAGTACTTC. It is translated as CASSWARRGEQYF.

The chain has TRBV3-1 (or the pseudogene TRBV3-2) and TRBJ1-1; 8 positions agree with TRBD1. This CDR3 contains 16 residues. Trimming removed 5 bases from V and 0 bases from J; junction bases left unmatched: 8. The germline gives CDR1 LGHDT, CDR2 YNNKEL (reference sequence). DNA for the CDR3: TGTGCCAGCAGCGCTCCGGGACAGGCCATGAACACTGAAGCTTTCTTT. This sequence encodes CASSAPGQAMNTEAFF.

V and J are TRBV4-2 and TRBJ1-4; D is uncertain. CDR3 length equals 12 residues. V lost 4 bases and J lost 7, with 7 bases in between. Germline V gene sequence: CDR1 LGHNA, CDR2 YNFKEQ. CDR3 coding DNA: TGTGCCAGCAGCCCCCAGTCTGAAAAACTGTTTTTT. This translates into CASSPQSEKLFF.

V is TRBV3-1 (or the pseudogene TRBV3-2) and J is TRBJ2-5; D might be TRBD2 (6 bases). The V gene's germline CDR1 is LGHDT and CDR2 YNNKEL (reference sequence). Trimming left V 1 base short and J 5 bases short, with 14 bases between. The CDR3 covers 15 residues. CDR3 DNA: TGTGCCAGCAGCCAAGTTCCGCCGCTAGCGGAGACCCAGTACTTC. Amino acids: CASSQVPPLAETQYF.

J is TRBJ2-7 and V is TRBV4-2, with 8 bases matching TRBD1. The junction had 5 bases not matched to a gene; V was cut back by 0 bases and J by 4 bases. Germline V gives CDR1 LGHNA, CDR2 YNFKEQ. CDR3 size: 15 residues. Here the CDR3 DNA reads TGTGCCAGCAGCCAAGAAAAGCAGGGGGCGTACGAGCAGTACTTC. It encodes CASSQEKQGAYEQYF.

The chain couples TRBV6-4 to TRBJ1-2, with a weak D call TRBD1 (5 bases). V lost 6 bases, J lost 8 bases, and 16 bases lay in between. CDR3 length: 13 residues. The germline V gene encodes CDR1 MRHNA and CDR2 SNTAGT. CDR3 bases: TGTGCCAGCAGCGCCTCAGGGCTGGGCGGCTACACCTTC. This codes for CASSASGLGGYTF.

This sequence joins TRBV6-5 and TRBJ2-7; 9 nucleotides align to TRBD1. The germline CDR1 and CDR2 sequences are MNHEY and SVGAGI. This CDR3 has 14 amino acids. The J segment lost 1 base and the V segment lost 6 bases, leaving 4 bases of the junction unmatched. The CDR3 region is CASRGDRESYEQYF. DNA for the CDR3: TGTGCCAGCAGAGGGGACAGGGAATCCTACGAGCAGTACTTC.

This clone has only a few counts. The chain has TRBV23-1 and TRBJ1-3, with 7 bases lining up with TRBD1. TRBV23-1 is classed as an ORF, of uncertain function. J lost 3 bases, V lost 0 bases, and 5 bases had no gene match. The CDR3 runs to 16 residues. CDR3 amino acids: CASSQSRQGNGNTIYF. As DNA, the CDR3 is TGCGCCAGCAGTCAATCTAGACAGGGAAATGGAAACACCATATATTTT.

This clone was detected only a few times. V usage is TRBV2 and J usage is TRBJ2-5, with a possible D match to TRBD2 (6 bases). From germline, CDR1 is SNHLY and CDR2 FYNNEI. The V gene lost 6 bases and the J gene lost 0 bases, with 8 bases spanning the gap. The CDR3 has 13 amino acids. The CDR3 DNA sequence: TGTGCCAGCAGCGGGGGATACCAAGAGACCCAGTACTTC. Protein: CASSGGYQETQYF.

The J gene is TRBJ2-5, the V gene TRBV12-3 or TRBV12-4, with TRBD2 identical over 8 bases. Trimming at V came to 3 bases and at J to 5 bases, leaving 2 bases not matched to a gene. This CDR3 has 13 residues. The CDR3 sequence is CASSFSSGETQYF. The CDR3 DNA is TGTGCCAGCAGTTTCTCTAGCGGGGAGACCCAGTACTTC.

The chain joins TRBV10-3 to TRBJ2-5; D is unresolved. V was pared by 2 bases and J by 0 bases, with 7 bases between. Germline V CDR1 and CDR2: ENHRY, SYGVKD. The CDR3 totals 14 residues. CDR3 nucleotide sequence: TGTGCCATCAGTGAGGGGCAGGACCAAGAGACCCAGTACTTC. Translating gives CAISEGQDQETQYF.

This clone was picked up one time. This chain uses TRBV29-1 with TRBJ2-5; maybe TRBD1 (6 bases). The CDR3 sequence is 12 residues long. V lost 6 bases to trimming and J lost 6 bases, with 14 bases between them. Germline CDR1 is SQVTM and CDR2 is ANQGSEA. The CDR3: CSVLQGAKTQYF. In nucleotides, the CDR3 is TGCAGCGTCCTACAGGGAGCGAAGACCCAGTACTTC.

The gene calls are TRBV24-1 and TRBJ1-1; TRBD1 matches at 8 bases. The junction had 0 bases not matched to a gene; V was cut back by 3 bases and J by 4 bases. Germline V gene lookup returns CDR1 KGHDR and CDR2 SFDVKD. CDR3 size: 13 residues. In DNA form, the CDR3 reads TGTGCCACCAGTGATGACAGGGGCACTGAAGCTTTCTTT. Amino acids: CATSDDRGTEAFF.

The chain employs TRBV5-1 and TRBJ2-3, with a possible D match to TRBD1 (5 bases). This CDR3 region has 15 residues. The germline CDR1 and CDR2 sequences are SGHRS and YFSETQ. V was clipped by 0 bases and J by 0 bases, with 8 bases between them. In DNA, the CDR3 is TGCGCCAGCAGCTTGGTGACAGCCAGCACAGATACGCAGTATTTT. The encoded protein is CASSLVTASTDTQYF.

The J gene is TRBJ1-1, the V gene TRBV15; no clear D gene. The germline CDR1 and CDR2 sequences are LNHNV and YYDKDF (reference sequence). V gave up 0 bases and J gave up 1 base, with 6 bases separating them. This CDR3 spans 14 amino acids. In DNA, the CDR3 is TGTGCCACCAGCAGAGAACAGCAGAACACTGAAGCTTTCTTT. Translating it yields CATSREQQNTEAFF.

The chain is built from TRBV25-1 and TRBJ2-3, with D hard to call. CDR1 is MGHDK, CDR2 SYGVNS, per germline. This CDR3 region has 12 residues. V was shortened by 1 base and J by 6 bases, with 5 bases between the two germline ends. This chain's CDR3 is CASSESLDTQYF. The CDR3 DNA is TGTGCCAGCAGTGAATCCCTCGATACGCAGTATTTT.

The chain employs TRBV7-2 and TRBJ2-2, with 12 bases lining up with TRBD2. The CDR3 is made up of 14 amino acids. CDR1 is SGHTA, CDR2 FQGNSA, per germline. Germline trimming cut 5 bases from V and 9 bases from J; bases unmatched to any gene: 4. CDR3 in DNA: TGTGCCAGCAGCGCCGGACTAGCGGGACGGGAGCTGTTTTTT. This gives the protein CASSAGLAGRELFF.

The chain uses TRBV5-6 and TRBJ1-3, with TRBD1 matching over 9 bases. Trimming cost V 4 bases and J 3 bases; bases outside gene matches: 5. The CDR3 loop spans 15 amino acids. Germline-derived CDR1 and CDR2 are SGHDT and YYEEEE. The DNA of the CDR3 is TGTGCCAGCAGCGAGACAGGGGGTAATGGAAACACCATATATTTT. This sequence encodes CASSETGGNGNTIYF. The whole variable domain, remainder taken from reference TRBV5-6 and TRBJ1-3, is DAGVTQSPTHLIKTRGQQVTLRCSPKSGHDTVSWYQQALGQGPQFIFQYYEEEERQRGNFPDRFSGHQFPNYSSELNVNALLLGDSALYLCASSETGGNGNTIYFGEGSWLTVV.

This chain joins TRBV15 and TRBJ2-1; 10 nucleotides align to TRBD2. CDR1 is LNHNV, CDR2 YYDKDF, per germline (reference sequence). V dropped 2 bases and J dropped 0; count of bases not matched to a gene: 4. The CDR3 length is 17 residues. The CDR3 protein is CATSRTSGVSSYNEQFF. CDR3 DNA sequence: TGTGCCACCAGCAGAACTAGCGGGGTAAGCTCCTACAATGAGCAGTTCTTC.

The CDR3, as DNA: TGTGCCAGCTCACCTGACGCACTGGGCGACTACACCTTC. This sequence encodes CASSPDALGDYTF. V usage is TRBV18 and J usage is TRBJ1-2, with D uncertain. V lost 3 bases and J lost 10, with 15 bases in between. The CDR3 length is 13 residues. CDR1 and CDR2 (germline): KGHSH, LQKENI.

This chain connects TRBV3-1 (or the pseudogene TRBV3-2) to TRBJ1-2, with D uncertain. Trimming removed 1 base at V and 1 base at J, with 16 bases between. This CDR3 comprises 17 residues. The germline V gene encodes CDR1 LGHDT and CDR2 YNNKEL (reference sequence). This CDR3 is CASSQGIRPGDNYGYTF. CDR3 coding DNA: TGTGCCAGCAGCCAAGGGATAAGGCCCGGGGATAACTATGGCTACACCTTC.